The T cell receptor beta chain under discussion was sequenced for a study of shared clonotypes between healthy human individuals. About the research overall: Three plates each covered CD4 naive and memory; CD8 naive two, CD8 memory one. The study, taken as a whole, reports: The study found lower generation probabilities in non-shared clonotypes than in those shared by all four donors. Blood was the sole source, and tissue repertoires probably differ. Memory subsets generally showed smaller estimated richness than naive subsets did.

The method was immunoSEQ multiplex PCR; TCRdb's version includes in-frame clones alone and lacks a portion of them. The sample has about 2.1 million clones, over 85% seen once. Of note for this clone: The antigen is unknown.

CD45RO-negative cells were positively selected for CCR7, leaving out terminally differentiated effector memory CD45RA+ cells. Trimming pared 4 bases from V and 3 bases from J, leaving 14 bases between. Germline CDR1 is SGDLS and CDR2 is YYNGEE. CDR3 size: 14 residues. The source is a man younger than 30 in good health. Some clones in this sample may be carry-over from other donors' samples. V gene TRBV9 combines with J gene TRBJ2-7; perhaps TRBD1 as D (5 bases). Material for sequencing was naive CD8+ T cells from PBMCs. The CDR3 DNA reads as TGTGCCAGCAGCTCCAGAAAACAGGACTACGAGCAGTACTTC. It specifies CASSSRKQDYEQYF.